This record looks at one T cell receptor beta chain sequence and its context. The target antigen is unknown. The data belong to a study of cytomegalovirus exposure and HLA in healthy donors. Broader study findings: It was only CMV serostatus that was available as immune exposure information. Reportedly, TCR beta sequences accurately predicted HLA-A and HLA-B alleles in most subjects. Later on, an analysis found that several of the most significant clusters appeared to be linked to common viral pathogens, which included parvovirus B19.

Germline CDR1 reads SGHRS; CDR2 reads YFSETQ. V was shortened by 1 base and J by 2 bases, with 6 bases between the two germline ends. CDR3 length equals 13 residues. 13 Jbeta primers and 60 Vbeta primers were used for the PCR. Sequencing used immunoSEQ multiplex PCR; TCRdb keeps in-frame clones, though not all of them. The sample consists of around 150,000 clones, 75% to 80% of them appearing once. The TCR comes from a woman aged 35 to 49 in good health and CMV-seropositive. The V gene is TRBV5-1, the J gene TRBJ1-1; D gene uncertain. The sample taken for sequencing was PBMCs. The CDR3 protein is CASSLTANTEAFF. The DNA of the CDR3 is TGCGCCAGCAGCTTGACAGCTAACACTGAAGCTTTCTTT.